This TCR beta chain was observed in a study of cytomegalovirus exposure and HLA in healthy donors. General study points: The productive fraction for most TCR beta V segments was about 87% or about 30% in an earlier analysis. In a later analysis, V- and J-gene trimming of beta chains associated with a DCLRE1C missense variant, replicated independently.

Vbeta (60) and Jbeta (13) primers were used in the PCR. The protocol was immunoSEQ multiplex PCR, while the TCRdb copy is restricted to in-frame clones and leaves out a portion. Here the sample spans 140,000 to 150,000 clones, 65% to 85% being singletons. About this clone: The target antigen is unknown.

The length of the CDR3 is 17 residues. With V trimmed by 7 bases and J by 5 bases, 11 bases remained unmatched. CDR1 MGHRA and CDR2 YSYEKL come from the germline V gene. The rearrangement uses TRBV4-1 and TRBJ2-1; 13 nucleotides match TRBD2. This sequence originates from a male donor in good health and CMV-seronegative. Sequenced sample: PBMCs. DNA of the CDR3: TGCGCCAGCAACCCCTCAACCGGGACTAGCGGGAACAATGAGCAGTTCTTC. Translating gives CASNPSTGTSGNNEQFF.